This T cell receptor beta chain is from a study of cytomegalovirus exposure and HLA in healthy donors. Study overall: Earlier work reported 95 million to 130 million unique TCR beta sequences from 150 million to 200 million T cells.

CDR1 SGHDT and CDR2 YYEEEE come from the germline V gene. J was trimmed by 3 bases and V by 4 bases; bases with no gene match: 8. The CDR3 is 16 residues long. Only a few counts were recorded for this clone. As yet, its antigen is unknown. Primers for the PCR totalled 60 Vbeta and 13 Jbeta. As originally analysed: Unique TCR beta chains totaled about 73 million in a later count, with about 11 million of them shared. The data were produced by immunoSEQ multiplex PCR, yet TCRdb's version contains in-frame clones alone and is incomplete. Clone size and V and J calls were adopted from that table, with D and trimming inferred from the DNA. There are about 140,000 clones in the sample; 80% occur only once, and 4.5% lies in the top ten. Study-wide findings and caveats: The analysis excluded some indistinguishable V segments, including TRBV6-2 and TRBV6-3.

This chain links TRBV5-6 with TRBJ2-5, with 11 bases identical to TRBD2. Sequences were obtained from PBMCs. The TCR was taken from a man between 35 and 55 years old in good health and CMV-seronegative. The CDR3 here is CASSDRASGGKETQYF. DNA of the CDR3: TGTGCCAGCAGCGATCGGGCTAGCGGGGGGAAAGAGACCCAGTACTTC.